The next 3 T cell receptor beta chains were all read from a single sample in a study of T-cell reconstitution after alpha-beta-depleted transplantation in children (dated by TCRdb to the mid-2010s). This specimen's treatment or condition label, interpreted: allogeneic hematopoietic cell transplantation with graft depleted of TCRalphabeta T cells and CD19 B cells. Receptor libraries were prepared by PCR. TCRdb records Illumina HiSeq 2500 as the sequencer. TCR library preparation used molecular barcoding, with unique molecular identifiers applied to normalize quantification of the TCRbeta repertoire. Through fastp at Q25 and MiXCR, TCRdb rebuilt clones from the public reads, retaining in-frame beta chains. Identical CDR3 protein sequences are pooled into one entry, listed with their most common genes and DNA. Here the sample has 670,000 or so distinct CDR3 sequences; around 14% occur a single time. The ten most abundant clones make up around 0.8% of the sample.

The specimen comprised PBMCs, sampled before TCRalphabeta/CD19-depleted stem cell transplant. The receptors shown here come from a girl aged 2-10 years with congenital amegakaryocytic thrombocytopenia, due to receive a stem cell transplant.

V is TRBV15 and J is TRBJ2-4; D gene ambiguous. This CDR3 spans 13 amino acids. Germline CDR1 and CDR2: LNHNV and YYDKDF (reference sequence). With 5 bases removed from V and 9 bases from J, the gap between germline ends came to 14 bases. The chain's CDR3 is CATSLGSRGIQYF. Written as DNA, the CDR3 is TGTGCCACCAGCTTGGGTTCCCGAGGCATTCAGTACTTC.

This clonotype was recorded at least ten times. The V gene is TRBV15, the J gene TRBJ2-4, with D uncertain. The CDR3 loop spans 12 amino acids. V was shortened by 0 bases and J by 5 bases, with 2 bases between the two germline ends. Per the germline V gene, CDR1 is LNHNV and CDR2 is YYDKDF (reference sequence). CDR3 sequence reads: CATSRDENIQYF. The DNA of the CDR3 is TGTGCCACCAGCAGAGATGAAAACATTCAGTACTTC.

Details on this clonotype: A read error may be the cause here, since a much bigger clone is one base away. The rearrangement uses TRBV10-3 and TRBJ1-1; a possible D gene is TRBD1 (5 bases). Germline V gene sequence: CDR1 ENHRY, CDR2 SYGVKD. The CDR3 totals 12 residues. V was trimmed by 8 bases and J by 9 bases, leaving 16 bases between them. As DNA, the CDR3 is TGTGCCATCGGTGCGGGAGGGACTCAAGCTTTCTTT. Amino acid sequence: CAIGAGGTQAFF.